Below, 17 T cell receptor beta chains from the same sample are listed, as sequenced in a study of T-cell reconstitution after alpha-beta-depleted transplantation in children. This sample's TCRbeta library carried unique molecular identifier barcodes. TCRdb reanalysed the PCR reads using MiXCR and keeps one entry per CDR3 protein. In the table there are around 500,000 distinct CDR3 sequences, more than 20% of which are singletons. The sample in question was PBMCs, mostly from graft donor cells, obtained 360 days after TCRalphabeta/CD19-depleted stem cell transplant. The receptors originated from a boy under two years old who had a stem cell transplant for acute myeloid leukemia, so the T cells may come from the graft donor.

The rearrangement links TRBV7-3 to TRBJ2-1; 7 positions agree with TRBD1. CDR1 and CDR2 (germline): SGHTA, FQGTGA. CDR3 length equals 13 residues. V was clipped by 5 bases and J by 5 bases; unmatched bases: 3. The CDR3 bases are TGTGCCAGCAGCAAACAGGGGAACAATGAGCAGTTCTTC. Protein sequence: CASSKQGNNEQFF.

This clonotype showed up just a few times. The V and J genes are TRBV5-1 and TRBJ2-1; 10 bases agree with TRBD2. The V gene end was trimmed by 1 base and the J gene end by 8 bases; junction bases not matched to a gene: 6. Germline values: CDR1 SGHRS, CDR2 YFSETQ. This CDR3 spans 15 amino acids. CDR3 DNA: TGCGCCAGCAGCTTGCCTAGCGGGGGATTGGATGAGCAGTTCTTC. Protein product: CASSLPSGGLDEQFF.

The V gene is TRBV2, the J gene TRBJ2-7, with a weak D call TRBD1 (6 bases). Germline values: CDR1 SNHLY, CDR2 FYNNEI. V gave up 5 bases and J gave up 5 bases, with 7 bases separating them. The CDR3 spans 11 residues. CDR3 DNA sequence: TGTGCCAGCAGTAAGGGGGACGAGCAGTACGTC. Residues: CASSKGDEQYV.

CDR3 sequence: CSVEPDRGVMNTEAFF. The CDR3 region has the DNA TGCAGCGTTGAACCGGATCGGGGGGTTATGAACACTGAAGCTTTCTTT. This sequence joins TRBV29-1 and TRBJ1-1, with D possibly matching TRBD1 (5 bases). V was trimmed by 2 bases and J by 0 bases, leaving 16 bases between them. CDR3 length equals 16 residues. Germline lookup yields CDR1 SQVTM and CDR2 ANQGSEA. Using reference TRBV29-1 and TRBJ1-1 for the parts outside the CDR3, the full variable domain is SAVISQKPSRDICQRGTSLTIQCQVDSQVTMMFWYRQQPGQSLTLIATANQGSEATYESGFVIDKFPISRPNLTFSTLTVSNMSPEDSSIYLCSVEPDRGVMNTEAFFGQGTRLTVV.

This chain links TRBV6-5 with TRBJ2-1, with D possibly called TRBD1 or TRBD2 (5 bases each). Germline V gene lookup returns CDR1 MNHEY and CDR2 SVGAGI. This CDR3 contains 14 residues. The V gene lost 2 bases and the J gene lost 7 bases, with 12 bases spanning the gap. CDR3 residues: CASSYLSRENEQFF. The CDR3 DNA reads TGTGCCAGCAGTTACCTATCCAGGGAGAATGAGCAGTTCTTC.

The chain combines TRBV4-2 with TRBJ2-1; unclear D gene. The V end was cut by 2 bases, the J end by 7 bases, with 9 bases between. Germline V gene lookup returns CDR1 LGHNA and CDR2 YNFKEQ. The CDR3 consists of 13 residues. The CDR3 reads CASSQNRLNEQFF. The CDR3, as DNA: TGTGCCAGCAGCCAAAATCGATTAAATGAGCAGTTCTTC.

The genes are TRBV20-1 and TRBJ1-5, with D perhaps matching TRBD1 (6 bases). The CDR3 spans 15 residues. Germline V gene lookup returns CDR1 DFQATT and CDR2 SNEGSKA (reference sequence). Trimming left V 1 base short and J 0 bases short, with 10 bases between. In DNA, the CDR3 is TGCAGTGCTAGAGTACAGGGTCCTAGCAATCAGCCCCAGCATTTT. Translating gives CSARVQGPSNQPQHF.

This clonotype was detected many times. The rearrangement links TRBV6-2 or TRBV6-3 to TRBJ2-6; no clear D gene. The V end lost 6 bases, the J end lost 0 bases, and 9 bases lay between the germline ends. The germline gives CDR1 MNHEY, CDR2 SVGEGT. The length of the CDR3 is 15 residues. CDR3 sequence reads: CASRDGYSGANVLTF. The CDR3 DNA reads as TGTGCCAGCAGGGACGGTTACTCTGGGGCCAACGTCCTGACTTTC.

This clonotype occurred a few times. This rearrangement joins TRBV7-6 to TRBJ2-7, with 11 bases matching TRBD1. The CDR3 length is 18 residues. The junction had 12 bases not matched to a gene; V was cut back by 5 bases and J by 0 bases. The V gene's germline CDR1 is SGHVS and CDR2 FNYEAQ. DNA for the CDR3: TGTGCCAGCAGCCCCTTAGTGGGGGGACAGGGGGACTCCTACGAGCAGTACTTC. It encodes CASSPLVGGQGDSYEQYF. The complete variable domain, with remaining parts taken from reference TRBV7-6 and TRBJ2-7, reads GAGVSQSPRYKVTKRGQDVALRCDPISGHVSLYWYRQALGQGPEFLTYFNYEAQQDKSGLPNDRFSAERPEGSISTLTIQRTEQRDSAMYRCASSPLVGGQGDSYEQYFGPGTRLTVT.

This chain joins TRBV20-1 and TRBJ2-5, with D perhaps matching TRBD2 (6 bases). The CDR3 covers 15 residues. Germline values: CDR1 DFQATT, CDR2 SNEGSKA (reference sequence). Trimming took 3 bases from V and 2 from J, leaving 16 bases between them. The CDR3 reads CSASGGYPPQETQYF. In nucleotides, the CDR3 is TGCAGTGCTAGCGGGGGTTACCCACCACAAGAGACCCAGTACTTC.

The V and J genes are TRBV30 and TRBJ2-3, with 9 bases matching TRBD2. Germline V gene lookup returns CDR1 GTSNPN and CDR2 SVGIG (reference sequence). Unmatched junction bases numbered 10, after V lost 5 bases and J lost 1 base. The CDR3 has 16 residues. CDR3 sequence (DNA): TGTGCCTGGGACTTTAGCGGGGGCGGAGGCACAGATACGCAGTATTTT. It translates to CAWDFSGGGGTDTQYF.

The chain is built from TRBV24-1 and TRBJ1-5; a possible D gene is TRBD1 (5 bases). The germline V gene has CDR1 KGHDR and CDR2 SFDVKD. CDR3 size: 14 residues. V lost 5 bases and J lost 5, with 12 bases in between. For the CDR3, the DNA is TGTGCCACCAGTGCCTCCGGCAGGGATCAGCCCCAGCATTTT. It codes for CATSASGRDQPQHF.

The table lists this clonotype with a few counts. The chain is built from TRBV10-3 and TRBJ2-5; 7 nucleotides agree with TRBD1. Per the germline V gene, CDR1 is ENHRY and CDR2 is SYGVKD. The CDR3 is 14 amino acids. J gave up 7 bases and V 4 bases, and 9 bases lay outside the gene matches. In DNA form, the CDR3 reads TGTGCCATCAGTGTCCCAGGGGGAGAGGGGACCCAGTACTTC. Translation gives CAISVPGGEGTQYF.

With regard to this clonotype: It is likely a read error, because the conserved phenylalanine at the end of the CDR3 is missing. The CDR3, as DNA: TGTGCCAGCAGCTTAAACGTATACACTGAAGCTTTCTCT. Amino acid sequence: CASSLNVYTEAFS. V and J are TRBV7-3 and TRBJ1-1; D not certain. Looked up from germline, CDR1 is SGHTA and CDR2 is FQGTGA. Deletions cut 1 base from V and 3 bases from J, with 6 bases between. The CDR3 runs to 13 residues.

This clonotype was found a few times. The rearrangement links TRBV9 to TRBJ1-2; no definite D call. This CDR3 has 14 amino acids. V shed 0 bases and J shed 5 bases, with 11 bases lying between them. CDR1 is SGDLS and CDR2 is YYNGEE in the germline V gene. The CDR3, as DNA: TGTGCCAGCAGCGTAGACGGCGGTGGGTATGGCTACACCTTC. This sequence encodes CASSVDGGGYGYTF.

The chain is built from TRBV6-5 and TRBJ1-2; D is ambiguous. The CDR3 has 13 amino acids. V lost 4 bases and J lost 0, with 6 bases in between. CDR1 and CDR2 (germline): MNHEY, SVGAGI. The CDR3 sequence is CASSSNPNYGYTF. The CDR3 DNA reads as TGTGCCAGCAGTTCGAATCCTAACTATGGCTACACCTTC.

This clonotype was seen a handful of times. The J gene is TRBJ2-3, the V gene TRBV25-1; weak D call: TRBD2 (6 bases). The CDR3 is 15 residues long. V lost 1 base to trimming and J lost 1 base, with 9 bases between them. The germline gives CDR1 MGHDK, CDR2 SYGVNS. CDR3 residues: CASSESGTGTDTQYF. CDR3 bases: TGTGCCAGCAGTGAATCTGGGACTGGCACAGATACGCAGTATTTT.